This T cell receptor (beta chain) is drawn from a study of T cell repertoires in cytomegalovirus infection (dated by TCRdb to the late 2010s). Regarding the study in general: The HLA type of each donor mattered for the analysis, because public TCR beta signatures pointed to carriage of CMV infection along with the matching HLA type.

The instrument was an Illumina HiSeq 1500. TCRdb trimmed public reads at Q25 via fastp, called clones via MiXCR and kept in-frame beta chains. One record per CDR3 amino acid sequence lists the most common genes and DNA. The sample table holds 150,000 to 200,000 distinct CDR3 sequences, of which roughly 9.8% were seen once. About 4.6% of the sample is in the top ten clones. The V end loses 3 bases and the J end loses 0 bases, and a stretch of 13 bases separates them. As encoded in the germline V gene, CDR1 is SGDLS while CDR2 is YYNGEE. The CDR3 numbers 15 residues from cysteine through phenylalanine. Left in the record is the CDR3 DNA by itself, 45 bases read in frame from the first base. This clonotype was found a few times. Its antigen is currently not known. Per-nucleotide qualities are absent, and no much larger clonotype sits a single base away. The full study reports these points: In both this cohort and an independent cohort of some 350 donors, the cumulative frequency of public TCR beta family members distinguished carriers of CMV infection plus the relevant HLA type. The ex vivo response was dominated by HLA-C-restricted CMV-specific TCR beta clonotypes, which also provided the single most frequent clonotype in two of eight donors.

The clonotype comes from a human donor in good health (CMV status not recorded). Some clones in this sample may be carry-over from other donors' samples. The rearranged segments are TRBV9 and TRBJ2-7; the D gene lacks a confident call. Sequenced input: PBMCs. The sequence in DNA is TGTGCCAGCAGCGGGGGAAGGGCAGGCTCCTACGAGCAGTACTTC. It codes for CASSGGRAGSYEQYF. Joined to the reference TRBV9 and TRBJ2-7 proteins, this CDR3 gives the full variable domain: DSGVTQTPKHLITATGQRVTLRCSPRSGDLSVYWYQQSLDQGLQFLIQYYNGEERAKGNILERFSAQQFPDLHSELNLSSLELGDSALYFCASSGGRAGSYEQYFGPGTRLTVT.